In its sample, the clone carrying this T cell receptor (beta chain) was seen many times. The antigen remains unidentified. Attached unique molecular identifiers marked individual cDNA molecules. TCRdb reanalysed the 5' RACE reads using MiXCR and keeps one entry per CDR3 protein. Here the sample spans 74,000 or so distinct CDR3 sequences, roughly 12% being singletons. This entry is derived from a study of early T cells in non-severe SARS-CoV-2 infection. Study-level information: Sequencing used unsorted whole-blood bulk RNA, so chains lack pairing.

Study-level results: There was a bias toward anti-spike CD8 responses in VDJdb matching, which missed private and CD4 specificities.

The V gene end was trimmed by 0 bases and the J gene end by 3 bases; junction bases not matched to a gene: 12. Germline assignment: CDR1 LGHNA and CDR2 YSLEER. This CDR3 is built from 19 residues. The rearrangement links TRBV4-3 to TRBJ2-1; TRBD2 aligns across 9 bases. Specimen: whole blood. This receptor was identified in an adult who was a healthcare worker with PCR-confirmed SARS-CoV-2 infection or an uninfected control (not recorded which). Here the CDR3 DNA reads TGCGCCAGCAGCCAAGATCCCCCTTTGACTAGCGGCTTCTACAATGAGCAGTTCTTC. Amino acid sequence: CASSQDPPLTSGFYNEQFF.